This entry lists 30 T cell receptor beta chains sequenced from one sample in a study of blood T cells in healthy people across ages (dated by TCRdb to between 2014 and 2016). The protocol used for the library was 5' RACE. The second PCR ran for roughly 7 to 11 cycles and used a J-beta primer mix along with a sample-barcoded 5' primer. TCRdb's own reprocessing of the public reads used fastp at Q25 and MiXCR and kept productive beta chains. Each record represents a unique CDR3 protein, reported with the most common genes and DNA among its rows. This sample lists some 1.8 million distinct CDR3 sequences; roughly two fifths were detected once. The ten biggest clones cover more than 20% of the sample. The specimen was blood. The receptors here all came from a human donor in good health.

As concerns this clonotype: Since a much larger clone is just one base distant, this may be a read error. The rearrangement joins TRBV12-3 or TRBV12-4 to TRBJ1-4; TRBD1 aligns across 10 bases. CDR3 length: 18 amino acids. The V gene end was trimmed by 1 base and the J gene end by 1 base; junction bases not matched to a gene: 6. As DNA, the CDR3 is TGTGCCAGCAGTTTAGTCGACAGGGGGCTACGAACTAATGAAAAACTGTTTTTT. Amino acids: CASSLVDRGLRTNEKLFF.

This clonotype has only a few counts. This sequence joins TRBV6-1 and TRBJ2-1, with D possibly being TRBD2 (6 bases). The germline CDR1 and CDR2 sequences are MNHNS and SASEGT. This CDR3 is 15 amino acids long. With 2 bases removed from V and 7 bases from J, the gap between germline ends came to 15 bases. CDR3 residues: CASSELGDFINEQFF. CDR3 sequence (DNA): TGTGCCAGCAGTGAATTAGGGGACTTTATTAATGAGCAGTTCTTC.

This clonotype was observed at least ten times. This chain connects TRBV15 to TRBJ2-5; D may correspond to TRBD1 or TRBD2 (7 bases each). V gave up 0 bases and J gave up 5 bases, with 16 bases separating them. CDR3 length: 16 residues. The germline V gene has CDR1 LNHNV and CDR2 YYDKDF (reference sequence). The CDR3 reads CATSRDEGGGHETQYF. The CDR3 bases are TGTGCCACCAGCAGAGACGAGGGAGGGGGCCATGAGACCCAGTACTTC.

Regarding this clonotype: The junction and the germline gene differ at one end; a read error may be behind it. This chain joins TRBV6-6 and TRBJ1-6, with 7 bases aligning to TRBD1. The CDR3 spans 15 residues. Looked up from germline, CDR1 is MNHNY and CDR2 is SVGAGI (reference sequence). CDR3 amino acids: CASSPGQVDNSPLHF. DNA of the CDR3: TGTGCCAGCAGCCCCGGACAGGTGGATAACTCACCCCTCCACTTT.

V usage is TRBV10-3 and J usage is TRBJ1-2; 7 bases fit TRBD1. CDR1 ENHRY and CDR2 SYGVKD come from the germline V gene. The CDR3 sequence is 13 residues long. V lost 2 bases, J lost 7 bases, and 4 bases stayed unmatched. CDR3 sequence reads: CAISEGQEGGYTF. In DNA form, the CDR3 reads TGTGCCATCAGTGAGGGACAGGAGGGTGGCTACACCTTC.

About this clonotype itself: The junction departs from the called germline gene at one end, perhaps through a read error. The J gene is TRBJ1-5, the V gene TRBV28; 8 bases match TRBD1. Germline lookup yields CDR1 MDHEN and CDR2 SYDVKM. The CDR3 is 13 amino acids. The CDR3 sequence is CVSRWTGRQPQHF. CDR3 coding DNA: TGTGTCAGCAGATGGACAGGGCGACAGCCCCAGCATTTT.

The chain employs TRBV18 and TRBJ1-5, with D uncertain. The CDR3 is made up of 13 amino acids. V lost 5 bases and J lost 5, with 10 bases in between. Germline CDR1 is KGHSH and CDR2 is LQKENI. DNA for the CDR3: TGTGCCAGCTCAAACTTCCCGGATCAGCCCCAGCATTTT. Amino acids: CASSNFPDQPQHF.

The chain recombines TRBV7-9 with TRBJ1-2; D might be TRBD1 (6 bases). Germline CDR1 is SEHNR and CDR2 is FQNEAQ (reference sequence). V lost 1 base and J lost 5, with 11 bases in between. This CDR3 is built from 14 residues. The CDR3 region has the DNA TGTGCCAGCAGCTTAGGGGCACAGGGATATGGCTACACCTTC. Amino acids: CASSLGAQGYGYTF.

As for this clonotype: Sequence at one end of the junction differs from germline and may be a read error. The V and J genes are TRBV7-9 and TRBJ1-2; no reliable D call. Per the germline V gene, CDR1 is SEHNR and CDR2 is FQNEAQ (reference sequence). CDR3 length: 11 amino acids. CDR3 sequence (DNA): TGTGCCAGCAGCGTAGCTTATGGCTACACCTTC. Its translation: CASSVAYGYTF. The full variable domain, with the rest looked up from reference TRBV7-9 and TRBJ1-2, is DTGVSQNPRHKITKRGQNVTFRCDPISEHNRLYWYRQTLGQGPEFLTYFQNEAQLEKSRLLSDRFSAERPKGSFSTLEIQRTEQGDSAMYLCASSVAYGYTFGSGTRLTVV.

The chain joins TRBV6-2 or TRBV6-3 to TRBJ2-1, with D perhaps matching TRBD1 or TRBD2 (5 bases each). Germline CDR1 reads MNHEY; CDR2 reads SVGEGT. V lost 6 bases to trimming and J lost 7 bases, with 22 bases between them. This CDR3 region has 16 residues. The CDR3 sequence is CASSPRGDPYGNEQFF. CDR3 sequence (DNA): TGTGCCAGCAGCCCTAGAGGGGACCCCTACGGGAATGAGCAGTTCTTC.

The V call is TRBV7-9, the J call TRBJ2-7; D gene uncertain. V lost 5 bases, J lost 0 bases, and 17 bases lay in between. Germline CDR1 and CDR2: SEHNR and FQNEAQ (reference sequence). The CDR3 is 16 residues long. This CDR3 is CASSRVGSALSYEQYF. CDR3 nucleotide sequence: TGTGCCAGCAGCCGAGTGGGTTCAGCTCTCTCCTACGAGCAGTACTTC.

The rearrangement links TRBV9 to TRBJ2-7, with 9 positions matching TRBD2. CDR3 length: 16 residues. With V trimmed by 0 bases and J by 6 bases, 10 bases remained unmatched. Germline V lookup: CDR1 SGDLS, CDR2 YYNGEE. The chain's CDR3 is CASSVGDLAGYVEQYF. The DNA for the CDR3 is TGTGCCAGCAGCGTAGGCGACCTAGCGGGGTATGTCGAGCAGTACTTC.

The chain joins TRBV15 to TRBJ1-1; D unresolved. Deletions cut 4 bases from V and 4 bases from J, with 13 bases between. This CDR3 comprises 14 residues. CDR1 LNHNV and CDR2 YYDKDF come from the germline V gene (reference sequence). Here the CDR3 reads CATSNRRVGTEAFF. The DNA of the CDR3 is TGTGCCACCAGCAACCGGAGGGTCGGCACTGAAGCTTTCTTT.

This clonotype occurred a few times. The J gene is TRBJ2-7, the V gene TRBV10-3; weak D call: TRBD1 (6 bases). The V end was cut by 7 bases, the J end by 4 bases, with 17 bases between. The CDR3 extends over 14 amino acids. The germline gives CDR1 ENHRY, CDR2 SYGVKD. This CDR3 is CAIKGTPETYEQYF. CDR3 sequence (DNA): TGTGCCATCAAGGGGACACCCGAGACGTACGAGCAGTACTTC.

This clonotype was recorded a few times. The chain joins TRBV20-1 to TRBJ2-1; D is unclear. V lost 5 bases and J 10 bases, leaving 18 bases between the germline ends. The germline V gene has CDR1 DFQATT and CDR2 SNEGSKA (reference sequence). CDR3 length equals 13 residues. In nucleotides, the CDR3 is TGCAGTGCTCTTTTTCTGATACAATGGGAGCAGTTCTTC. It encodes CSALFLIQWEQFF.

The chain couples TRBV7-2 to TRBJ2-1; 9 positions agree with TRBD2. Germline values: CDR1 SGHTA, CDR2 FQGNSA. The length of the CDR3 is 18 residues. V was clipped by 6 bases and J by 2 bases; unmatched bases: 14. CDR3 residues: CASSYPEGGGAAYNEQFF. The CDR3 coding sequence is TGTGCCAGCAGTTACCCCGAAGGCGGGGGGGCTGCCTACAATGAGCAGTTCTTC.

This chain connects TRBV7-2 to TRBJ1-2; no definite D call. CDR1 SGHTA and CDR2 FQGNSA come from the germline V gene. The CDR3 has 16 residues. Trimming removed 1 base from V and 4 bases from J, with 16 bases in between. CDR3 residues: CASSLVFTLGIYGYTF. DNA for the CDR3: TGTGCCAGCAGCTTAGTCTTTACACTCGGGATCTATGGCTACACCTTC.

The CDR3 DNA follows: TGCGCCAGCAGCTTCGAGGGGGCCCCCTACAATGAGCAGTTCTTC. Translated, it gives CASSFEGAPYNEQFF. The V call is TRBV5-1, the J call TRBJ2-1; 7 positions agree with TRBD1. Germline loops: CDR1 SGHRS, CDR2 YFSETQ. The length of the CDR3 is 15 residues. V shed 2 bases and J 2 bases; nucleotides not matched to a gene: 4.

The chain carries TRBV9 and TRBJ2-6, with D possibly matching TRBD2 (7 bases). The germline gives CDR1 SGDLS, CDR2 YYNGEE. There are 19 residues in the CDR3. The ends were cut back, 0 bases at V and 0 bases at J, with 16 bases in the middle. CDR3 nucleotide sequence: TGTGCCAGCAGCGTAGTCTCGGGGGGCAGCCCCTCTGGGGCCAACGTCCTGACTTTC. This translates into CASSVVSGGSPSGANVLTF.

With regard to this clonotype: An end of the junction does not agree with germline; a read error may underlie this. The chain couples TRBV7-3 to TRBJ2-7; D might be TRBD1 (6 bases). The CDR3 covers 15 residues. CDR1 is SGHTA, CDR2 FQGTGA, per germline. The CDR3 reads CTSSLGDTGCSEQYF. The CDR3, as DNA: TGTACCAGCAGCTTAGGGGACACAGGGTGCTCCGAGCAGTACTTC.

This chain uses TRBV5-1 with TRBJ2-5; D gene unclear. CDR1 SGHRS and CDR2 YFSETQ come from the germline V gene. The V and J ends lost 0 bases and 0 bases respectively, with 9 bases between them. CDR3 length: 15 residues. CDR3 DNA: TGCGCCAGCAGCTTGGGCCCTACGGACCAAGAGACCCAGTACTTC. Translated: CASSLGPTDQETQYF.

The rearrangement joins TRBV11-1 to TRBJ2-5; D may correspond to TRBD1 or TRBD2 (6 bases each). Germline CDR1 SGHAT, CDR2 FQDESV (reference sequence). CDR3 length: 16 amino acids. V gave up 5 bases and J gave up 2 bases, with 18 bases separating them. CDR3 in amino acids: CASSLLPGGWQETQYF. CDR3 in DNA: TGTGCCAGCAGCCTCCTACCCGGGGGCTGGCAAGAGACCCAGTACTTC.

This clonotype was observed a few times. V usage is TRBV20-1 and J usage is TRBJ2-1, with TRBD2 matching 11 bases. The CDR3 contains 17 residues. The V segment lost 5 bases and the J segment 4 bases; nucleotides outside the gene matches: 13. CDR1 is DFQATT, CDR2 SNEGSKA, per germline (reference sequence). The DNA for the CDR3 is TGCAGTGCTTCTACTCCGGGACTAGCGGTCCAATACAATGAGCAGTTCTTC. Protein sequence: CSASTPGLAVQYNEQFF.

The rearrangement links TRBV6-2 or TRBV6-3 to TRBJ2-7, with 8 bases identical to TRBD1. This CDR3 comprises 15 residues. CDR1 is MNHEY, CDR2 SVGEGT, per germline. The J segment lost 5 bases and the V segment lost 4 bases, leaving 10 bases of the junction unmatched. The CDR3 loop is CASSSWQGALDEQYF. In DNA form, the CDR3 reads TGTGCCAGCAGTTCTTGGCAGGGGGCGTTGGACGAGCAGTACTTC.

There are a few counts of this clonotype. J is TRBJ2-1 and V is TRBV7-3; 8 bases are shared with TRBD2. The CDR3 sequence is 14 residues long. V shed 5 bases, J shed 9 bases, and the junction held 9 bases outside the gene matches. Germline V gene data show CDR1 as SGHTA and CDR2 as FQGTGA. Here the CDR3 DNA reads TGTGCCAGCAGCCAAACTAGCGGTAGATCTGAGCAGTTCTTC. Amino acid sequence: CASSQTSGRSEQFF.

This clonotype was found once. The V and J genes are TRBV27 and TRBJ2-5; D is perhaps TRBD1 (7 bases). The CDR3 spans 16 residues. V was trimmed by 3 bases and J by 4 bases, leaving 18 bases between them. Germline assignment: CDR1 MNHEY and CDR2 SMNVEV (reference sequence). The CDR3 here is CASSFRGTVGGETQYF. The CDR3 nucleotides read TGTGCCAGCAGTTTCCGCGGGACAGTAGGAGGAGAGACCCAGTACTTC.

The V call is TRBV28, the J call TRBJ1-4, with D possibly being TRBD1 (5 bases). The CDR3 contains 15 residues. Germline CDR1 reads MDHEN; CDR2 reads SYDVKM. Between the trimmed V and J ends, which lost 6 bases and 4 bases, there was a span of 15 bases. The CDR3 reads CASSLRQTFNEKLFF. CDR3 bases: TGTGCCAGCAGCCTCCGACAGACTTTTAATGAAAAACTGTTTTTT.

This clonotype has at least ten counts. The chain combines TRBV29-1 with TRBJ2-1, with D unclear. The CDR3 covers 10 residues. Germline loops: CDR1 SQVTM, CDR2 ANQGSEA. V lost 4 bases and J lost 6, with 4 bases in between. The CDR3 DNA reads TGCAGCGTTGGCAGCAATGAGCAGTTCTTC. Protein product: CSVGSNEQFF.

The chain joins TRBV20-1 to TRBJ2-3, with D perhaps TRBD1 (5 bases). CDR1 is DFQATT and CDR2 is SNEGSKA in the germline V gene (reference sequence). This CDR3 spans 15 amino acids. The germline V and J ends were trimmed by 0 bases and 3 bases, with 13 bases remaining between them. The CDR3 protein is CSARDLGRATDTQYF. The CDR3 coding sequence is TGCAGTGCTAGAGATCTGGGCAGGGCGACAGATACGCAGTATTTT.

This clonotype was counted a few times. The genes are TRBV6-6 and TRBJ1-5; D is undetermined. Trimming took off 4 bases at V and 7 bases at J, with 11 bases between the two ends. The CDR3 extends over 13 amino acids. Germline CDR1 is MNHNY and CDR2 is SVGAGI (reference sequence). The CDR3 DNA reads TGTGCCAGCAGTTCCTTAGGCAGACAGCCCCAGCATTTT. Translated: CASSSLGRQPQHF.